These 19 T cell receptor beta chains share one sample of origin, sequenced in a study of T cell responses to AZD1222 COVID-19 vaccine. The table came from immunoSEQ multiplex PCR; TCRdb's copy has only in-frame clones and leaves some out. Here the sample spans roughly 180,000 clones, around 86% being singletons. This material consisted of peripheral blood, taken on day 0 of MenACWY control vaccination. The receptors derive from an adult in good health.

V is TRBV11-2 and J is TRBJ2-7; 7 nucleotides line up with TRBD1. The germline V gene has CDR1 SGHAT and CDR2 FQNNGV. The CDR3 covers 14 residues. The V segment lost 4 bases and the J segment 3 bases; nucleotides outside the gene matches: 6. The CDR3: CASSSRGTDYEQYF. DNA for the CDR3: TGTGCCAGCAGCTCCAGGGGGACAGACTACGAGCAGTACTTC. The entire variable domain, with the rest obtained from reference TRBV11-2 and TRBJ2-7, is as follows: EAGVAQSPRYKIIEKRQSVAFWCNPISGHATLYWYQQILGQGPKLLIQFQNNGVVDDSQLPKDRFSAERLKGVDSTLKIQPAKLEDSAVYLCASSSRGTDYEQYFGPGTRLTVT.

The CDR3 is CASGRTGKTDTQYF. CDR3 sequence (DNA): TGTGCCAGCGGCAGGACAGGGAAAACAGATACGCAGTATTTT. V usage is TRBV28 and J usage is TRBJ2-3; 8 nucleotides match TRBD1. The germline gives CDR1 MDHEN, CDR2 SYDVKM. Trimming at V came to 8 bases and at J to 3 bases, leaving 7 bases not matched to a gene. The CDR3 loop spans 14 amino acids.

This clone was recorded a few times. The CDR3, as DNA: TGTGCCAGTAGTATCTGGGGACCTAATTCACCCCTCCACTTT. Its translation is CASSIWGPNSPLHF. V usage is TRBV19 and J usage is TRBJ1-6, with D perhaps TRBD1 (5 bases). CDR3 length equals 14 residues. Looked up from germline, CDR1 is LNHDA and CDR2 is SQIVND (reference sequence). Trimming shortened V by 3 bases and J by 6 bases, and 9 bases separated the two germline ends.

This clone has just one count. This chain uses TRBV5-8 with TRBJ2-5, with D possibly matching TRBD2 (6 bases). The germline V gene encodes CDR1 SGHTS and CDR2 YDEGEE. V was shortened by 1 base and J by 3 bases, with 7 bases between the two germline ends. The CDR3 spans 13 residues. CDR3 in DNA: TGTGCCAGCAGCTTGTGGGGGGAAGAGACCCAGTACTTC. Amino acids: CASSLWGEETQYF.

A single count supports this clone. The rearrangement joins TRBV4-2 to TRBJ2-2; no clear D. V lost 1 base and J lost 1, with 4 bases in between. Germline V CDR1 and CDR2: LGHNA, YNFKEQ. The CDR3 runs to 14 residues. CDR3: CASSQVMNTGELFF. For the CDR3, the DNA is TGTGCCAGCAGCCAAGTCATGAACACCGGGGAGCTGTTTTTT.

The V gene is TRBV27, the J gene TRBJ1-4; D not certain. CDR3 size: 14 residues. Germline loops: CDR1 MNHEY, CDR2 SMNVEV (reference sequence). Deletions cut 6 bases from V and 8 bases from J, with 16 bases between. The CDR3 DNA is TGTGCCAGCAGCGAACCGGGAGCAAACGAAAAACTGTTTTTT. This encodes CASSEPGANEKLFF.

The genes are TRBV4-3 and TRBJ1-6, with D unclear. Germline CDR1 and CDR2: LGHNA and YSLEER. V was shortened by 0 bases and J by 9 bases, with 9 bases between the two germline ends. This CDR3 has 14 residues. The CDR3 loop reads CASSQEGMGSPLHF. In DNA, the CDR3 is TGCGCCAGCAGCCAAGAGGGTATGGGTTCACCCCTCCACTTT.

The rearrangement joins TRBV30 to TRBJ2-1; no clear D. From germline, CDR1 is GTSNPN and CDR2 SVGIG (reference sequence). Trimming pared 4 bases from V and 0 bases from J, leaving 13 bases between. The CDR3 sequence is 15 residues long. CDR3 DNA sequence: TGTGCCTGGACCCTTGCCATTAACTCCTACAATGAGCAGTTCTTC. Translating gives CAWTLAINSYNEQFF.

The chain recombines TRBV30 with TRBJ2-3; TRBD1 matches 7 bases. This CDR3 is 14 amino acids long. Germline CDR1 is GTSNPN and CDR2 is SVGIG (reference sequence). Trimming cost V 3 bases and J 2 bases; bases outside gene matches: 5. This chain's CDR3 is CAWSPGQTTDTQYF. The CDR3 DNA reads as TGTGCCTGGAGCCCGGGACAGACCACAGATACGCAGTATTTT.

The chain recombines TRBV7-6 with TRBJ2-3; 15 bases are shared with TRBD2. The CDR3 contains 19 residues. Germline V lookup: CDR1 SGHVS, CDR2 FNYEAQ. With 1 base clipped from V and 3 bases from J, the junction kept 8 bases outside the gene matches. The CDR3 DNA reads TGTGCCAGCAGCTTAGGGACTAGCGGGAGGGCGGGGACGACAGATACGCAGTATTTT. It translates to CASSLGTSGRAGTTDTQYF.

This clone has only a few counts. Additional DNA sequences in this sample encode the identical CDR3. V is TRBV6-5 and J is TRBJ1-5; 7 positions agree with TRBD1. The CDR3 sequence is 12 residues long. Trimming removed 8 bases from V and 6 bases from J; junction bases left unmatched: 4. CDR1 MNHEY and CDR2 SVGAGI come from the germline V gene. The CDR3 loop is CASRTGVQPQHF. In DNA, the CDR3 is TGTGCCAGCCGAACAGGGGTTCAGCCCCAGCATTTT.

This clone has just a few counts. J is TRBJ1-5 and V is TRBV2; weak D call: TRBD1 (6 bases). The CDR3 covers 16 residues. CDR1 is SNHLY and CDR2 is FYNNEI in the germline V gene. Trimming shortened V by 8 bases and J by 0 bases, and 17 bases separated the two germline ends. This chain's CDR3 is CASGVGGQHSNQPQHF. The DNA of the CDR3 is TGTGCCAGCGGGGTCGGGGGCCAGCATAGCAATCAGCCCCAGCATTTT.

V and J are TRBV5-4 and TRBJ1-5; no firm D call. The germline V and J ends were trimmed by 6 bases and 1 base, with 11 bases remaining between them. The CDR3 consists of 14 residues. The V gene's germline CDR1 is SGHNT and CDR2 YYREEE (reference sequence). The CDR3 sequence: CASKIDTSNQPQHF. In DNA form, the CDR3 reads TGTGCCAGCAAAATCGACACCAGCAATCAGCCCCAGCATTTT.

The rearrangement uses TRBV14 and TRBJ2-2; D not resolved. Germline V CDR1 and CDR2: SGHDN, FVKESK. There are 14 residues in the CDR3. The germline V and J ends were trimmed by 2 bases and 5 bases, with 9 bases remaining between them. Here the CDR3 DNA reads TGTGCCAGCAGCCAAACCCTGAGGACCGGGGAGCTGTTTTTT. It encodes CASSQTLRTGELFF. Variable domain in full (rest from reference TRBV14 and TRBJ2-2): EAGVTQFPSHSVIEKGQTVTLRCDPISGHDNLYWYRRVMGKEIKFLLHFVKESKQDESGMPNNRFLAERTGGTYSTLKVQPAELEDSGVYFCASSQTLRTGELFFGEGSRLTVL.

This clone was seen a few times. The chain combines TRBV19 with TRBJ1-3; D is ambiguous. The CDR3 loop spans 13 amino acids. Germline CDR1 is LNHDA and CDR2 is SQIVND (reference sequence). V was pared by 6 bases and J by 0 bases, with 6 bases between. The CDR3 region is CASRSFSGNTIYF. CDR3 DNA: TGTGCCAGTAGAAGTTTCTCTGGAAACACCATATATTTT.

V and J are TRBV13 and TRBJ2-3; D is perhaps TRBD1 (6 bases). CDR1 and CDR2 from the germline V gene are PRHDT and FYEKMQ (reference sequence). Trimming took 5 bases from V and 3 from J, leaving 21 bases between them. There are 17 residues in the CDR3. The CDR3 is CASSAKDRGWRTDTQYF. In DNA form, the CDR3 reads TGTGCCAGCAGCGCTAAGGACAGAGGATGGAGGACAGATACGCAGTATTTT. The variable domain in full, completed from reference TRBV13 and TRBJ2-3, reads AAGVIQSPRHLIKEKRETATLKCYPIPRHDTVYWYQQGPGQDPQFLISFYEKMQSDKGSIPDRFSAQQFSDYHSELNMSSLELGDSALYFCASSAKDRGWRTDTQYFGPGTRLTVL.

The chain has TRBV2 and TRBJ1-2, with D perhaps matching TRBD1 (5 bases). Per the germline V gene, CDR1 is SNHLY and CDR2 is FYNNEI. Trimming stripped 4 bases from V and 2 bases from J, with 11 bases between. The CDR3 length is 14 residues. The chain's CDR3 is CASSARQSNYGYTF. As DNA, the CDR3 is TGTGCCAGCAGTGCCAGACAGTCGAACTATGGCTACACCTTC.

The table lists this clone with a few counts. The gene calls are TRBV6-5 and TRBJ1-3; TRBD1 matches 7 bases. The V and J ends lost 8 bases and 0 bases, in that order; junction bases with no gene match: 7. This CDR3 is built from 15 residues. Germline V CDR1 and CDR2: MNHEY, SVGAGI. Here the CDR3 reads CASWTGDSSGNTIYF. CDR3 coding DNA: TGTGCCAGCTGGACAGGCGATAGCTCTGGAAACACCATATATTTT.

The chain joins TRBV7-3 to TRBJ1-1; tentative D call: TRBD1 (6 bases). The CDR3 totals 13 residues. Germline values: CDR1 SGHTA, CDR2 FQGTGA. V was trimmed by 4 bases and J by 5 bases, leaving 11 bases between them. The CDR3 bases are TGTGCCAGCAGCTCAGGGGTTGGAACTGAAGCTTTCTTT. This translates into CASSSGVGTEAFF.